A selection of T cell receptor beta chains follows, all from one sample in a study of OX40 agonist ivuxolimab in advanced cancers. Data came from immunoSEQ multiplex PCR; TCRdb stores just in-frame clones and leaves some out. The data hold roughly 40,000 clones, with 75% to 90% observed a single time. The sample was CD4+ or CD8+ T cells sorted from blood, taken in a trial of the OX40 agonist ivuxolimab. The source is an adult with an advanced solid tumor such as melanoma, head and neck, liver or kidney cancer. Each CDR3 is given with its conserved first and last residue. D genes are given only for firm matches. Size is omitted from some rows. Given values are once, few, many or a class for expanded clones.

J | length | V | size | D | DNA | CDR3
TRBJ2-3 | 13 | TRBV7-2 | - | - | TGTGCCAGCAGCTCAGACCCCTCGGATACGCAGTATTTT | CASSSDPSDTQYF
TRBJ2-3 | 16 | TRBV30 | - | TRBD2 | TGTGCCTGGAGCCCGGGACTAGCGGGAAAGACAGATACGCAGTATTTT | CAWSPGLAGKTDTQYF
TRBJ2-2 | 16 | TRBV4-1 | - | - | TGCGCCAGCAGCCAAGATCTGGGCGCGGACACCGGGGAGCTGTTTTTT | CASSQDLGADTGELFF
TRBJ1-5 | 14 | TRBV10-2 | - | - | TGCGCCAGCAGTGAGTTGTCCGTCTTTCAGCCCCAGCATTTT | CASSELSVFQPQHF
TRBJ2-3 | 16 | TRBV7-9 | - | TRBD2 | TGTGCCAGCAGCTTAGGCGGGGGGCCTCCCACAGATACGCAGTATTTT | CASSLGGGPPTDTQYF
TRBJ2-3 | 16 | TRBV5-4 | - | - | TGTGCCAGCAGCCCCACCTCGCTAGCGAGCACAGATACGCAGTATTTT | CASSPTSLASTDTQYF
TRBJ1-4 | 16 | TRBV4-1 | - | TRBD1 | TGCGCCAGCAGCCAGGGACCGGGACAGGGACCGGAAAAACTGTTTTTT | CASSQGPGQGPEKLFF
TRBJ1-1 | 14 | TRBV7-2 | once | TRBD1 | TGTGCCAGCAGCTTAGCGGGGACAGGGTACGGAGCTTTCTTT | CASSLAGTGYGAFF
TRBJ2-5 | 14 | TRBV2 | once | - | TGTGCCAGCAGTGAGGGACGAGCCCAAGAGACCCAGTACTTC | CASSEGRAQETQYF
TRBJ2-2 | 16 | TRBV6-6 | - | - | TGTGCCAGCAGTATCGGAAGGGACTCGAACACCGGGGAGCTGTTTTTT | CASSIGRDSNTGELFF
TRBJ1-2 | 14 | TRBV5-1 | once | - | TGCGCCAGCAGCCTCGACAGTGGACGGTATGGCTACACCTTC | CASSLDSGRYGYTF